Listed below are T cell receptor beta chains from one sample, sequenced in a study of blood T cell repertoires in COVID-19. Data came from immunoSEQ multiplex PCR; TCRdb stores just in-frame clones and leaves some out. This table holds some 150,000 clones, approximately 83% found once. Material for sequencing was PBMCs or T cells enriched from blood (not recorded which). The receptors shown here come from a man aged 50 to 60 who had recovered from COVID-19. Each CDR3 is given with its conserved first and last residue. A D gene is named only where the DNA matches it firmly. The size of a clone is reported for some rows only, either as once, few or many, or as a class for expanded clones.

CDR3aa: CASSLSVQGAGYTF; CDR3nt: TGTGCCAGCAGTTTATCAGTGCAGGGGGCTGGCTACACCTTC; abundance: once; j_gene: TRBJ1-2; d_gene: TRBD1; v_gene: TRBV27
CDR3aa: CASSPSETAIAYEQYF; CDR3nt: TGTGCCAGCTCACCATCAGAGACAGCCATCGCCTACGAGCAGTACTTC; abundance: NA; j_gene: TRBJ2-7; d_gene: NA; v_gene: TRBV18
CDR3aa: CASSTTETGSPLHF; CDR3nt: TGTGCCAGCAGTACGACCGAGACAGGGTCACCCCTCCACTTT; abundance: NA; j_gene: TRBJ1-6; d_gene: TRBD1; v_gene: TRBV7-9
CDR3aa: CASSTFSGGPIDTQYF; CDR3nt: TGTGCCAGCAGCACCTTTTCAGGGGGGCCCATAGATACGCAGTATTTT; abundance: once; j_gene: TRBJ2-3; d_gene: NA; v_gene: TRBV27
CDR3aa: CASSSKGVNEKLFF; CDR3nt: TGTGCCAGCAGTAGTAAGGGAGTAAATGAAAAACTGTTTTTT; abundance: NA; j_gene: TRBJ1-4; d_gene: NA; v_gene: TRBV9
CDR3aa: CASSLRASGGAPRELFF; CDR3nt: TGTGCCAGCAGCTTAAGGGCTAGCGGGGGGGCACCCCGAGAGCTGTTTTTT; abundance: NA; j_gene: TRBJ2-2; d_gene: TRBD2; v_gene: TRBV7-9
CDR3aa: CASSLAGGIEAFF; CDR3nt: TGTGCCAGCAGCTTGGCCGGGGGAATTGAAGCTTTCTTT; abundance: medium-sized; j_gene: TRBJ1-1; d_gene: NA; v_gene: TRBV5-6
CDR3aa: CASSLAGTGAGTDTQYF; CDR3nt: TGTGCCAGCAGCTTAGCTGGGACAGGGGCAGGCACAGATACGCAGTATTTT; abundance: few; j_gene: TRBJ2-3; d_gene: TRBD1; v_gene: TRBV7-2
CDR3aa: CASSLAGLPYEQYF; CDR3nt: TGCGCCAGCAGCTTGGCGGGACTACCTTACGAGCAGTACTTC; abundance: NA; j_gene: TRBJ2-7; d_gene: TRBD2; v_gene: TRBV5-1
CDR3aa: CSVYDAGTGAGNTIYF; CDR3nt: TGCAGCGTTTATGATGCCGGGACAGGGGCTGGAAACACCATATATTTT; abundance: NA; j_gene: TRBJ1-3; d_gene: TRBD1; v_gene: TRBV29-1
CDR3aa: CASSQDRGDVLYGYTF; CDR3nt: TGTGCCAGCAGCCAAGACAGGGGCGACGTACTCTATGGCTACACCTTC; abundance: NA; j_gene: TRBJ1-2; d_gene: NA; v_gene: TRBV3-1/TRBV3-2
CDR3aa: CASSYSGGNYGYTF; CDR3nt: TGTGCCAGCAGTTACTCGGGGGGTAACTATGGCTACACCTTC; abundance: NA; j_gene: TRBJ1-2; d_gene: NA; v_gene: TRBV6-5
CDR3aa: CAWSGPGAQYF; CDR3nt: TGTGCCTGGAGTGGACCTGGGGCGCAGTACTTC; abundance: NA; j_gene: TRBJ2-7; d_gene: NA; v_gene: TRBV30
CDR3aa: CASSIGAGATYEQYF; CDR3nt: TGTGCCAGTAGTATCGGAGCGGGGGCGACCTACGAGCAGTACTTC; abundance: NA; j_gene: TRBJ2-7; d_gene: TRBD2; v_gene: TRBV19